Given below is one T cell receptor (beta chain) in context. Its antigen is unidentified. This record belongs to a study of cytomegalovirus exposure and HLA in healthy donors. This PCR relied on a set of 60 Vbeta primers and 13 Jbeta primers. Here immunoSEQ multiplex PCR was the method, and the copy in TCRdb shows in-frame clones only, minus some. The sample holds about 190,000 clones; approximately 90% are singletons and the top ten take under 1.2%. Study conclusions and caveats: Later findings reportedly placed an Asian-associated ancestry cluster below the roughly 730-donor mean for N-insertions.

The CDR3 has 17 amino acids. From germline, CDR1 is SGHTA and CDR2 FQGTGA. V dropped 10 bases and J dropped 6 bases, with 30 bases sitting between them. The rearrangement links TRBV7-3 to TRBJ1-1, with D perhaps TRBD1 (5 bases). The TCR sequence derives from a boy younger than 10 in good health and CMV-seronegative. The source material was PBMCs. The CDR3 is CATHETRVEFTGSEAFF. The CDR3 coding sequence is TGTGCCACACACGAAACCAGGGTCGAGTTTACCGGCTCTGAAGCTTTCTTT.